The 28 T cell receptor beta chains below were found in one sample sequenced in a study of T cell responses to AZD1222 COVID-19 vaccine. Clones were read by immunoSEQ multiplex PCR, and TCRdb kept only the in-frame ones, dropping some. This table has 150,000 or so clones, 86% appearing once. Sample: peripheral blood, taken on day 0 of AZD1222 vaccination. These receptors came from an adult in good health.

The V and J genes are TRBV6-6 and TRBJ2-5, with a tentative D call TRBD1 (6 bases). CDR1 is MNHNY and CDR2 is SVGAGI in the germline V gene (reference sequence). The CDR3 has 16 amino acids. V was clipped by 7 bases and J by 0 bases, with 18 bases between them. The chain's CDR3 is CASKHSGTPHQETQYF. DNA of the CDR3: TGTGCCAGCAAACACTCCGGGACACCTCACCAAGAGACCCAGTACTTC.

The chain links TRBV5-1 to TRBJ2-1; D possibly corresponds to TRBD2 (6 bases). The germline V gene encodes CDR1 SGHRS and CDR2 YFSETQ. V dropped 0 bases and J dropped 6 bases, with 10 bases sitting between them. This CDR3 spans 14 amino acids. CDR3 DNA sequence: TGCGCCAGCAGCTTGGGCGGGGTTGTCAATGAGCAGTTCTTC. Translated: CASSLGGVVNEQFF. Complete variable domain (other parts from reference TRBV5-1 and TRBJ2-1): KAGVTQTPRYLIKTRGQQVTLSCSPISGHRSVSWYQQTPGQGLQFLFEYFSETQRNKGNFPGRFSGRQFSNSRSEMNVSTLELGDSALYLCASSLGGVVNEQFFGPGTRLTVL.

The chain couples TRBV7-2 to TRBJ1-5, with a possible D match to TRBD1 (5 bases). Trimming removed 5 bases from V and 7 bases from J, with 18 bases in between. Germline loops: CDR1 SGHTA, CDR2 FQGNSA. The CDR3 contains 15 residues. The DNA for the CDR3 is TGTGCCAGCAGCGTGGATCGGGACGTAAGCCAGCCCCAGCATTTT. Translating it yields CASSVDRDVSQPQHF.

The J gene is TRBJ2-3, the V gene TRBV28; 14 nucleotides line up with TRBD2. The CDR3 is 18 amino acids. V trimming: 6 bases; J trimming: 4 bases; junction bases outside the gene matches: 12. The V gene's germline CDR1 is MDHEN and CDR2 SYDVKM. The CDR3, as DNA: TGTGCCAGCAGCCCTAGCGGGACTAGCGGGGGAGTAGCAGATACGCAGTATTTT. Translation gives CASSPSGTSGGVADTQYF.

The V call is TRBV28, the J call TRBJ1-4, with unresolved D. Trimming pared 8 bases from V and 4 bases from J, leaving 14 bases between. CDR3 size: 14 residues. Per germline, CDR1 MDHEN and CDR2 SYDVKM. CDR3 amino acids: CASRDNSRNEKLFF. In nucleotides, the CDR3 is TGTGCCAGCCGGGATAATAGTCGTAATGAAAAACTGTTTTTT. The whole variable domain, remainder taken from reference TRBV28 and TRBJ1-4, is DVKVTQSSRYLVKRTGEKVFLECVQDMDHENMFWYRQDPGLGLRLIYFSYDVKMKEKGDIPEGYSVSREKKERFSLILESASTNQTSMYLCASRDNSRNEKLFFGSGTQLSVL.

The chain recombines TRBV28 with TRBJ2-7; 14 positions agree with TRBD2. Looked up from germline, CDR1 is MDHEN and CDR2 is SYDVKM. The CDR3 covers 20 residues. Germline trimming cut 6 bases from V and 0 bases from J; bases unmatched to any gene: 16. The CDR3 DNA follows: TGTGCCAGCAGAACCACACCCGGGACTAGCGGGGGCGCGAGCTCCTACGAGCAGTACTTC. It encodes CASRTTPGTSGGASSYEQYF.

The chain is built from TRBV11-1 and TRBJ2-7; D tentatively fits TRBD1 or TRBD2 (5 bases each). The CDR3 spans 13 residues. Germline assignment: CDR1 SGHAT and CDR2 FQDESV (reference sequence). Trimming removed 1 base from V and 4 bases from J, with 8 bases in between. CDR3 sequence (DNA): TGTGCCAGCAGCTTAGAGTGGGGGTACGAGCAGTACTTC. This codes for CASSLEWGYEQYF.

This chain joins TRBV18 and TRBJ1-6, with D maybe TRBD1 (5 bases). Germline lookup yields CDR1 KGHSH and CDR2 LQKENI. CDR3 length equals 14 residues. V was trimmed by 5 bases and J by 10 bases, leaving 15 bases between them. CDR3 sequence: CASSTSEGDSPLHF. CDR3 nucleotide sequence: TGTGCCAGCTCAACCTCCGAAGGGGACTCACCCCTCCACTTT.

The chain joins TRBV9 to TRBJ2-7; D is undetermined. Trimming took 4 bases from V and 0 from J, leaving 8 bases between them. The CDR3 has 13 residues. The germline V gene encodes CDR1 SGDLS and CDR2 YYNGEE. In nucleotides, the CDR3 is TGTGCCAGCAGCCGGGTGCCCTCCTACGAGCAGTACTTC. It specifies CASSRVPSYEQYF.

J is TRBJ2-3 and V is TRBV5-4, with 8 bases identical to TRBD2. V shed 4 bases, J shed 2 bases, and the junction held 6 bases outside the gene matches. This CDR3 is 15 amino acids long. CDR1 SGHNT and CDR2 YYREEE come from the germline V gene (reference sequence). The CDR3 coding sequence is TGTGCCAGCAGCCCCGGGACTAGTCTCACAGATACGCAGTATTTT. The encoded protein is CASSPGTSLTDTQYF.

The V and J genes are TRBV9 and TRBJ2-2; D is unclear. Germline CDR1 SGDLS, CDR2 YYNGEE. The CDR3 consists of 16 residues. V lost 3 bases and J 3 bases, leaving 15 bases between the germline ends. The CDR3 loop is CASSDPVGSDTGELFF. The CDR3 DNA is TGTGCCAGCAGCGACCCCGTGGGTTCCGACACCGGGGAGCTGTTTTTT.

The chain combines TRBV4-1 with TRBJ2-7; D is undetermined. Trimming left V 0 bases short and J 4 bases short, with 10 bases between. The CDR3 consists of 14 residues. Per germline, CDR1 MGHRA and CDR2 YSYEKL. CDR3 in DNA: TGCGCCAGCAGCCAAGATCCCATAGGGTACGAGCAGTACTTC. It translates to CASSQDPIGYEQYF.

The chain has TRBV30 and TRBJ1-5, with D possibly TRBD1 on 5 matching bases. This CDR3 contains 14 residues. Germline values: CDR1 GTSNPN, CDR2 SVGIG (reference sequence). Deletions cut 2 bases from V and 5 bases from J, with 13 bases between. CDR3 sequence (DNA): TGTGCCTGGAGTTTACCAGGGCCCTATCAGCCCCAGCATTTT. Translation gives CAWSLPGPYQPQHF.

This clone showed up just once. The chain uses TRBV10-3 and TRBJ2-7, with D uncertain. The V and J ends lost 7 bases and 0 bases respectively, with 4 bases between them. Germline CDR1 is ENHRY and CDR2 is SYGVKD. CDR3 length: 11 residues. Here the CDR3 reads CAIMSSYEQYF. In nucleotides, the CDR3 is TGTGCCATCATGAGCTCCTACGAGCAGTACTTC.

The rearrangement joins TRBV9 to TRBJ2-6; TRBD1 matches at 10 bases. This CDR3 has 19 amino acids. CDR1 and CDR2 from the germline V gene are SGDLS and YYNGEE. J gave up 4 bases and V 4 bases, and 14 bases lay outside the gene matches. CDR3 protein: CASSPGTGVPVAGANVLTF. The CDR3 region has the DNA TGTGCCAGCAGCCCCGGGACAGGGGTCCCCGTTGCAGGGGCCAACGTCCTGACTTTC. Full variable domain (outside the CDR3, taken from reference TRBV9 and TRBJ2-6): DSGVTQTPKHLITATGQRVTLRCSPRSGDLSVYWYQQSLDQGLQFLIQYYNGEERAKGNILERFSAQQFPDLHSELNLSSLELGDSALYFCASSPGTGVPVAGANVLTFGAGSRLTVL.

The chain links TRBV2 to TRBJ2-3; 9 nucleotides line up with TRBD2. The germline gives CDR1 SNHLY, CDR2 FYNNEI. CDR3 length: 16 residues. The V segment lost 3 bases and the J segment 3 bases; nucleotides outside the gene matches: 7. The CDR3 DNA follows: TGTGCCAGCAGTGATACGCGGGGGGGTCGGACAGATACGCAGTATTTT. It specifies CASSDTRGGRTDTQYF.

This chain uses TRBV5-1 with TRBJ2-5, with D possibly matching TRBD2 (6 bases). Trimming stripped 7 bases from V and 1 base from J, with 17 bases between. Germline CDR1 and CDR2: SGHRS and YFSETQ. The CDR3 is made up of 15 amino acids. The CDR3 sequence is CASSEFGTFQETQYF. DNA for the CDR3: TGCGCCAGCTCTGAATTTGGGACTTTCCAAGAGACCCAGTACTTC.

The rearrangement uses TRBV6-5 and TRBJ1-2; TRBD1 might be the D (6 bases). Deletions cut 3 bases from V and 5 bases from J, with 10 bases between. This CDR3 is built from 13 residues. CDR1 MNHEY and CDR2 SVGAGI come from the germline V gene. CDR3 DNA: TGTGCCAGCAGTTATAGAGGGGGGTATGGCTACACCTTC. This gives the protein CASSYRGGYGYTF.

This chain uses TRBV6-4 with TRBJ2-7, with TRBD2 matching over 8 bases. CDR1 and CDR2 from the germline V gene are MRHNA and SNTAGT. With V trimmed by 9 bases and J by 0 bases, 10 bases remained unmatched. The CDR3 sequence is 15 residues long. Written as DNA, the CDR3 is TGTGCCAGTGAAGGACTAGCCCTGAGCTCCTACGAGCAGTACTTC. Translation: CASEGLALSSYEQYF.

This chain links TRBV5-1 with TRBJ2-1; 8 bases map to TRBD2. V lost 4 bases to trimming and J lost 4 bases; unmatched junction nucleotides: 10. Germline CDR1 is SGHRS and CDR2 is YFSETQ. The CDR3 has 16 residues. CDR3: CASSVDGGGLYNEQFF. The CDR3, as DNA: TGCGCCAGCAGCGTCGATGGCGGGGGGCTGTACAATGAGCAGTTCTTC.

The chain couples TRBV5-1 to TRBJ2-3, with TRBD1 identical over 9 bases. The CDR3 extends over 15 amino acids. The V gene's germline CDR1 is SGHRS and CDR2 YFSETQ. J was trimmed by 2 bases and V by 4 bases; bases with no gene match: 5. In nucleotides, the CDR3 is TGCGCCAGCAGCCCCGGGACAGGGTACACAGATACGCAGTATTTT. Its protein product is CASSPGTGYTDTQYF. Based on the CDR3 plus reference TRBV5-1 and TRBJ2-3, the full variable domain is KAGVTQTPRYLIKTRGQQVTLSCSPISGHRSVSWYQQTPGQGLQFLFEYFSETQRNKGNFPGRFSGRQFSNSRSEMNVSTLELGDSALYLCASSPGTGYTDTQYFGPGTRLTVL.

DNA for the CDR3: TGTGCCAGCAGTCCTCCGGGACAGGGGGCAAGGGAGACCCAGTACTTC. It is translated as CASSPPGQGARETQYF. J is TRBJ2-5 and V is TRBV28; TRBD1 matches 12 bases. CDR1 and CDR2 (germline): MDHEN, SYDVKM. CDR3 length: 16 residues. The V and J ends lost 5 bases and 5 bases, in that order; junction bases with no gene match: 9. The whole variable domain, remainder taken from reference TRBV28 and TRBJ2-5, is DVKVTQSSRYLVKRTGEKVFLECVQDMDHENMFWYRQDPGLGLRLIYFSYDVKMKEKGDIPEGYSVSREKKERFSLILESASTNQTSMYLCASSPPGQGARETQYFGPGTRLLVL.

The table lists this clone with a few counts. The CDR3 DNA follows: TGTGCCAGCAGTTACTCCGGGCCGATCTATGGCTACACCTTC. Translation gives CASSYSGPIYGYTF. The chain employs TRBV6-5 and TRBJ1-2; no reliable D call. V was shortened by 0 bases and J by 4 bases, with 9 bases between the two germline ends. The CDR3 spans 14 residues. Germline lookup yields CDR1 MNHEY and CDR2 SVGAGI.

V and J are TRBV4-1 and TRBJ2-7; D possibly corresponds to TRBD1 (5 bases). This CDR3 contains 15 residues. Per germline, CDR1 MGHRA and CDR2 YSYEKL. Trimming removed 3 bases from V and 6 bases from J, with 18 bases in between. In DNA form, the CDR3 reads TGCGCCAGCAGCCATACGGCGGCAACTCAGGGCGAGCAGTACTTC. Its protein product is CASSHTAATQGEQYF.

The V call is TRBV7-9, the J call TRBJ1-2; D might be TRBD1 (5 bases). Trimming shortened V by 4 bases and J by 4 bases, and 16 bases separated the two germline ends. CDR1 and CDR2 from the germline V gene are SEHNR and FQNEAQ (reference sequence). The CDR3 extends over 15 amino acids. The CDR3 region has the DNA TGTGCCAGCAGCTCATTCCAGGGTCCCGGCTATGGCTACACCTTC. Translating gives CASSSFQGPGYGYTF.

This rearrangement joins TRBV12-3 or TRBV12-4 to TRBJ2-7, with 7 bases lining up with TRBD1. With 5 bases clipped from V and 2 bases from J, the junction kept 3 bases outside the gene matches. The CDR3 covers 13 residues. CDR3 amino acids: CASSPQGAYEQYF. CDR3 sequence (DNA): TGTGCCAGCAGTCCTCAGGGGGCCTACGAGCAGTACTTC.

Only a few counts were recorded for this clone. This chain connects TRBV23-1 to TRBJ1-2, with 7 positions matching TRBD1. TRBV23-1 falls under the ORF class, with uncertain function. This CDR3 is 17 amino acids long. The trim removed 6 bases at V and 3 bases at J, leaving 16 bases unmatched. The CDR3: CASRRTRPGGSHYGYTF. The DNA for the CDR3 is TGCGCCAGCAGACGGACTCGTCCAGGGGGTTCCCACTATGGCTACACCTTC.

The V gene is TRBV7-9, the J gene TRBJ1-2, with TRBD1 as a possible D gene (6 bases). Trimming removed 4 bases from V and 8 bases from J, with 11 bases in between. Germline assignment: CDR1 SEHNR and CDR2 FQNEAQ (reference sequence). The CDR3 loop spans 12 amino acids. In nucleotides, the CDR3 is TGTGCCAGCAGCTCGGGGGCCCGGGGCTACACCTTC. Protein product: CASSSGARGYTF. The complete variable domain, with remaining parts taken from reference TRBV7-9 and TRBJ1-2, reads DTGVSQNPRHKITKRGQNVTFRCDPISEHNRLYWYRQTLGQGPEFLTYFQNEAQLEKSRLLSDRFSAERPKGSFSTLEIQRTEQGDSAMYLCASSSGARGYTFGSGTRLTVV.